The clone carrying this TCR beta chain was found a few times. Per the germline V gene, CDR1 is KGHSH and CDR2 is LQKENI. The trim removed 3 bases at V and 1 base at J, leaving 7 bases unmatched. The length of the CDR3 is 16 residues. Time point here: blood at routine non-recurrence follow-up after resection. Whole RNA, isolated from tumor, nontumor lung or frozen PBMC, was sequenced without prior sorting. This specimen comes from a study of spatial heterogeneity in lung cancer. TCRdb itself ran the 5' RACE reads through MiXCR, one entry per CDR3 protein. The sample lists 95,000 to 130,000 distinct CDR3 sequences, about 12% occurring once.

The source is a male donor with early-stage non-small cell lung cancer. This specimen consisted of PBMCs, obtained at follow-up. This sequence joins TRBV18 and TRBJ2-7, with 9 positions matching TRBD1. CDR3 in amino acids: CASSPTGQGRSYEQYF. The CDR3 DNA is TGTGCCAGCTCACCCACGGGACAGGGAAGATCCTACGAGCAGTACTTC.